This TCR beta chain was recorded in a study of T cells in Graves' hyperthyroidism and ophthalmopathy. Comment on this clonotype: The antigen is not known.

The CDR3 is 15 amino acids. In germline, CDR1 is LNHNV, CDR2 YYDKDF (reference sequence). The J segment lost 7 bases and the V segment lost 4 bases, leaving 11 bases of the junction unmatched. TCR beta CDR3 regions were amplified from RNA. First-round RT-PCR of the TCR CDR3 relied on the HTBI primer set. TCRdb independently ran MiXCR on the multiplex PCR reads; one entry per CDR3 protein. The table includes around 600,000 distinct CDR3 sequences, over 12% detected once. Study-level findings and limits: Among clonotypes expanded in thyroid above 0.001, most were also found in blood. Ophthalmopathy stood apart from stable hyperthyroidism in a 13 V-J model.

The source of this sequence is a woman under 30 with Graves' ophthalmopathy. Sample: blood. J is TRBJ2-7 and V is TRBV15; TRBD2 aligns across 9 bases. This CDR3 reads CATSKSSSGKREQYF. The CDR3 DNA follows: TGTGCCACCAGCAAGTCCTCTAGCGGGAAGAGGGAGCAGTACTTC.